Reported below is one TCR beta chain. Its antigen is unknown. A read error may account for a junction end that differs from germline. The method was immunoSEQ multiplex PCR; TCRdb's version includes in-frame clones alone and lacks a portion of them. Found here are some 48,000 clones, roughly 78% of them singletons; the top ten hold under 2%. The data were obtained in a study of a mutant IDH1 vaccine in newly diagnosed glioma. Study details: Eight vaccine doses were administered to patients at weeks 1, 3, 5, 7, 11, 15, 19 and 23. Initiation of the vaccine course occurred 4-6 weeks after radiotherapy alone, or alongside temozolomide cycles. Mean patient age was roughly 43 years; approximately 62% were male and approximately 40% female. General observations from the study: Patients mounted vaccine-induced immune responses in 90% to 95% of cases.

Regarding time point: week 5, during vaccination. Doses of 300 ug of mutant IDH1 20-mer peptide were given with topical imiquimod. The CDR3 loop spans 12 amino acids. CDR1 is KGHSH and CDR2 is LQKENI in the germline V gene. This sequence joins TRBV18 and TRBJ2-7, with 7 bases fitting TRBD2. The source material was PBMCs, sampled from a glioma patient whose treatment included an IDH1 peptide vaccine. The source is a woman between 35 and 50 years old with glioma. The CDR3, as DNA: TGTGCCAGCTCTCCGAGAGAAGGGGAGGGAGTCTTC. Translated: CASSPREGEGVF.